Presented here are 9 T cell receptor beta chains from one specimen sequenced in a study of CD8+CD57+ T cells in acquired aplastic anemia (dated by TCRdb to 2016 to 2019). The patients picked for sequencing were ones in whom flow cytometry had shown an expansion of CD8+CD57+ cells. The data were produced on an Illumina HiSeq 2000. Genomic DNA served as template for TCR beta VDJ combination and CDR3 sequence profiling. TCRdb cleaned the public reads at Q25 with fastp, built clones with MiXCR and kept in-frame beta chains. All rows with the same CDR3 protein become a single entry with the most common DNA and genes. Within this sample are approximately 150,000 distinct CDR3 sequences, with more than 45% of them counted one time only. 3.2% of the sample goes to the ten largest clones. The sample was sorted CD4+, CD8+, or CD8+CD57+ T cells (not recorded which) from PBMCs. These receptor sequences come from a human donor with aplastic anemia.

The sample holds many counts of this clonotype. The rearrangement uses TRBV7-9 and TRBJ2-3; 11 positions agree with TRBD2. Germline V gene data show CDR1 as SEHNR and CDR2 as FQNEAQ (reference sequence). The CDR3 length is 18 residues. J was trimmed by 7 bases and V by 2 bases; bases with no gene match: 14. The CDR3 loop is CASSLLPPTSGGANTQYF. The CDR3 DNA reads TGTGCCAGCAGCTTACTCCCCCCCACTAGCGGGGGAGCAAATACGCAGTATTTT.

This clonotype was recorded many times. The CDR3 region is CASREDRGGNTIYF. CDR3 nucleotides: TGTGCCAGCAGGGAGGACAGGGGTGGAAACACCATATATTTT. The rearrangement uses TRBV6-1 and TRBJ1-3; TRBD1 aligns across 9 bases. The CDR3 totals 14 residues. Looked up from germline, CDR1 is MNHNS and CDR2 is SASEGT. V shed 6 bases and J 3 bases; nucleotides not matched to a gene: 3.

This clonotype has ten or more counts. V usage is TRBV7-9 and J usage is TRBJ1-5, with D perhaps matching TRBD1 (5 bases). This CDR3 is 19 amino acids long. Germline V lookup: CDR1 SEHNR, CDR2 FQNEAQ (reference sequence). V was shortened by 4 bases and J by 2 bases, with 24 bases between the two germline ends. CDR3 nucleotides: TGTGCCAGCAGCTCGGGGGGTGGACCCTCGGTAGGTGGCAATCAGCCCCAGCATTTT. It specifies CASSSGGGPSVGGNQPQHF.

The rearrangement links TRBV2 to TRBJ2-1; no clear D gene. The V and J ends lost 6 bases and 8 bases respectively, with 11 bases between them. CDR1 and CDR2 from the germline V gene are SNHLY and FYNNEI. The CDR3 is 12 residues long. This chain's CDR3 is CASSVEDDEQFF. The CDR3 region has the DNA TGTGCCAGCAGCGTAGAAGACGATGAGCAGTTCTTC.

The chain is built from TRBV20-1 and TRBJ1-1; TRBD1 matches 7 bases. This CDR3 has 13 amino acids. With V trimmed by 3 bases and J by 2 bases, 3 bases remained unmatched. CDR1 is DFQATT, CDR2 SNEGSKA, per germline (reference sequence). This chain's CDR3 is CSARGTANTEAFF. CDR3 DNA sequence: TGCAGTGCTAGGGGGACAGCCAACACTGAAGCTTTCTTT.

This clonotype was observed a few times. The V and J genes are TRBV25-1 and TRBJ1-5, with 7 bases fitting TRBD1. The V gene's germline CDR1 is MGHDK and CDR2 SYGVNS. The CDR3 is 14 residues long. Trimming removed 6 bases from V and 6 bases from J; junction bases left unmatched: 8. CDR3 region: CASRLDRDGQPQHF. Written as DNA, the CDR3 is TGTGCCAGCAGACTTGACAGGGACGGTCAGCCCCAGCATTTT.

This clonotype has ten or more counts. This chain uses TRBV6-1 with TRBJ1-2; D call uncertain. The CDR3 is 10 amino acids. Germline V gives CDR1 MNHNS, CDR2 SASEGT. The germline V and J ends were trimmed by 8 bases and 8 bases, with 9 bases remaining between them. The CDR3 nucleotides read TGTGCCAGCCGCGAAGTCGGCTACACCTTC. This encodes CASREVGYTF.

On this clonotype: Here the CDR3 omits its conserved ending phenylalanine or tryptophan, so a read error is the likely source. The chain is built from TRBV25-1 and TRBJ1-4, with a tentative D call TRBD1 (6 bases). The CDR3 is 14 residues long. Germline values: CDR1 MGHDK, CDR2 SYGVNS. The CDR3 is CASSEGATNDKLFS. Here the CDR3 DNA reads TGTGCCAGCAGTGAGGGGGCAACTAATGACAAACTGTTTTCT.

This clonotype has ten or more counts. The chain employs TRBV6-1 and TRBJ1-5; 10 bases map to TRBD1. CDR1 is MNHNS and CDR2 is SASEGT in the germline V gene. This CDR3 is 15 amino acids long. The J segment lost 4 bases and the V segment lost 1 base, leaving 1 base of the junction unmatched. Here the CDR3 reads CASSEGTGGNQPQHF. The CDR3 coding sequence is TGTGCCAGCAGTGAAGGGACAGGGGGAAATCAGCCCCAGCATTTT.